This TCR beta chain was documented in a study of cytomegalovirus exposure and HLA in healthy donors (dated by TCRdb to between 2016 and 2019). In terms of the full investigation: In an earlier analysis of roughly 500 of the donors, 276 Gb of sequence data and 117 million unique TCR beta sequences from about 179 million T cells were reported. A later analysis re-analyzed previously published TCR beta repertoires from roughly 600 donors and added high-resolution HLA genotyping to study TCR occurrence patterns. Among the 398 genotyped donors, approximately 81% belonged to the genetic ancestry cluster associated with self-reported Caucasian donors. Typing coverage differed by locus: A, B, C, DRB1 and DQB1 were typed in about 620-640 donors, DQA1 in about 560, DPA1 in some 600, and DPB1 in roughly 470. Every repertoire in the discovery cohort had been generated on one and the same sequencing platform. Rather than drawing on any new phenotypic data, the later analysis identified candidate immune exposures from TCR beta sequences and the way those sequences occurred across donors. The T cell repertoires of about 700 subjects were profiled by immunosequencing and related to cytomegalovirus serostatus. In an earlier analysis of around 540 of the donors, high-throughput TCR beta sequencing was used to judge whether each TCR beta V gene segment behaved as functional or pseudogenic. Several DR-DQ haplotypes were handled as single units for association and clustering because linkage in the cohort was strong. The study combined high-throughput TCR immunosequencing, statistical association of individual TCRs with disease status, and machine learning to predict cytomegalovirus infection status. The study was designed to test whether signatures of past pathogen exposure could be identified by cataloging public T cell receptors. Both class I and class II loci were covered by HLA typing, at four-digit resolution. Donor age, sex, ethnicity and CMV serostatus were compiled together with the repertoire data. In addition to the first cohort of 666 subjects, a separate validation cohort of around 110 different subjects was used. Among 300 to 500 genotyped donors of the cohort, an average of about 220,000 unique TCR beta nucleotide sequences was sequenced per donor, of which roughly 17% were non-productive. Genome-wide SNP genotypes for about three fifths of the roughly 670 donors were used in a later genetic analysis, which treated that subset as a discovery cohort. Approximately 300 gigabases of sequencing data and 75 million to 85 million unique TCR sequences made up an early release that covered some 640 HLA-typed donors. Broad study findings and their caveats: The classifier was reported to diagnose cytomegalovirus status with high specificity and sensitivity in both the original cohort and the validation cohort. A further reported finding was that TCR beta sequences accurately predicted the HLA-A and HLA-B alleles for most subjects in the first cohort. Most TCR sequences were seen in very few donors, while some public TCRs were found in many individuals. A cluster of highly shared sequence variants was judged likely to represent a technical artifact of the sequencing pipeline. A later analysis found that TCR association rates varied across HLA loci, with DRB1 alleles showing the most associated TCRs and HLA-C alleles the fewest. A later analysis found that most CMV-associated TCR beta chains appeared HLA-restricted, with HLA associations seemingly driven largely by CMV exposure. In a later genetic analysis, fewer N-insertions in productive TCRs were reported among donors in an Asian-associated ancestry cluster than the roughly 670-donor mean. Sequencing depth was assumed to be roughly uniform across donors in the presence/absence analyses, though that assumption may not hold. The authors suggested that the approach could potentially be generalized to other disease states and immunological phenotypes. Some IMGT-functional V segments, including TRBV6-2 and TRBV6-3, could not be distinguished by the 87-base-pair reads and were therefore excluded. In vitro tests confirmed that a few of the cytomegalovirus-associated TCR beta chains recognize cytomegalovirus antigens. Correlated functional status among segregating V segments might reflect linkage disequilibrium, but an unknown experimental factor could not be ruled out. The study listed approximately 150 TCR beta chains as associated with cytomegalovirus. In a later analysis, some 17,000 TCR beta sequences were associated with specific HLA alleles at a false discovery rate of 0.05. For the cohort, immune exposure information was limited to CMV serostatus. HLA typing was unavailable for some donors at each locus, so association tests used only the typed subset. When HLA alleles, especially DR and DQ, strongly co-occurred, TCR associations were difficult to assign to individual alleles. Only TCR beta chains were sequenced in this cohort, and the absence of alpha or paired-chain data limited detectable features. In an earlier analysis of a few hundred of the donors, most TCR beta V segments were observed in productive rearrangements about 87% or about 30% of the time, broadly matching IMGT annotations. In a later analysis, HLA-associated TCR beta chains were found to be more clonally expanded and to have lower generation probabilities than equally common non-associated chains. In a later analysis, several top co-occurrence clusters were reported to appear linked to parvovirus B19, influenza, CMV and Epstein-Barr virus. Because counts were too low, seventeen rarely observed V segments, including chromosome 9 orphons, were excluded from the earlier analysis of 587 of the donors. An association between a missense DCLRE1C variant and V-gene and J-gene trimming of TCR beta chains was found in a later genetic analysis and replicated in an independent cohort.

The cohort comprised 670 or so healthy bone marrow donors. At the time of sampling, all cohort members were nominally healthy, though unrecorded immune exposures were likely present. The donor was CMV seropositive and was included in the group of 250 to 300 seropositive cohort members. A peripheral blood sample was collected from each donor, and TCR beta sequencing was performed on peripheral blood mononuclear cells. Genomic DNA extraction from the blood cell samples was performed with the Qiagen DNeasy Blood Extraction Kit. The CDR3 spans 16 residues, from the cysteine through the phenylalanine. The entry retains the CDR3 DNA only, 48 bases that are in frame from base 1. The germline V gene yields SGHRS for CDR1 and YFSETQ for CDR2. Trimmed from V: 6 bases; trimmed from J: 4 bases; junction bases lacking a gene match: 12. The library was generated by the immunoSEQ multiplex PCR assay. The multiplex PCR relied on a mix of 60 forward primers for TCR Vbeta segments and 13 reverse primers for TCR Jbeta segments. The CDR3 region of rearranged TCR beta genes was amplified from genomic DNA with a multiplex PCR assay. On the Illumina HiSeq System, the amplified TCR beta libraries were sequenced as 87-base-pair reads. The study's own analysis went as follows. A later analysis tallied tens of millions of unique TCR beta chains across the 660 or so repertoires, and approximately 12 million of those chains were shared by two or more donors. Raw reads were error-corrected and collapsed into unique sequences with a nearest-neighbor algorithm that merged closely related sequences to remove PCR and sequencing errors. CDR3 sequences were aligned to IMGT reference sequences to assign V, D and J gene segments. For a sequence to be retained, a match of at least six nucleotides to both a V gene segment and a J gene segment was required. A rearrangement was called productive if the CDR3 had no stop codons and remained in frame with V and J, and every other rearrangement was called non-productive. CDR3 was defined by IMGT convention, running from the second conserved V-encoded cysteine to the conserved J-encoded phenylalanine. The earlier analysis of roughly 590 of the donors excluded any sequence lacking an unambiguous match to a single V gene segment. In an earlier analysis of 587 of the donors, V segments were called functional above 56.7% productive rearrangements and were called segregating when the between-donor standard deviation exceeded 5%. A statistical classification framework was built to diagnose cytomegalovirus status from the catalog of TCR beta chain sequences. A later analysis assigned V and J genes by comparing TCR nucleotide sequences with IMGT/GENE-DB human TR gene sequences. In a later analysis, CDR3 sequences and most-parsimonious VDJ recombination scenarios were assigned using the TCRdist pipeline. In a later analysis, each TCR beta chain was defined by its CDR3 amino acid sequence together with its V-gene family, and reads without a unique V-gene family were excluded. A later analysis removed roughly 590 highly shared, low-generation-probability nucleotide sequences to deal with suspected cross-contamination and a sequencing artifact. In a later analysis, a clonal expansion index for each public chain was calculated from normalized within-repertoire ranks of inferred template counts. A later analysis computed generation probabilities with a VDJ recombination model fitted to out-of-frame rearrangements, and checked the results against IGoR. Hypergeometric tests were used in a later analysis to score TCR-TCR, TCR-HLA and TCR-CMV co-occurrence, with a repertoire-size bias correction applied to the TCR pairs. A later analysis estimated false discovery rates by permuting HLA or CMV assignments 20 times. A later analysis grouped co-occurring TCRs with DBSCAN, adding TCRdist sequence similarity when clustering within HLA-allele-positive subsets. Repertoires with fewer than 30,000 or more than 120,000 public chains, plus five repertoires with anomalous nucleotide sharing, were excluded from co-occurrence clustering. TCRdb carries this immuneACCESS record with in-frame sequences only. Its versions omit some clonotypes, under half of them owing to an unresolved V gene in the studies checked, with the rest unexplained. V and J calls and clone size are those listed in that table; D and trimming were worked out from the DNA. Present in this sample are 200,000 to 250,000 clones, approximately 80% of which were seen just once. The top ten hold about 9.4% of the sample.

A word on this clone: This clone's antigen is unknown. The record has no base qualities; no much larger clone is one base away.

Input material: PBMCs. This TCR came from a woman aged 50 to 60 in good health and CMV-seropositive. Recombination linked TRBV5-1 to TRBJ2-2, with TRBD1 identical over 7 junction bases. In nucleotide form, the sequence is TGCGCCAGCACCCGAGCCGGGACAGAAGGCACCGGGGAGCTGTTTTTT. This sequence encodes CASTRAGTEGTGELFF.